This T cell receptor beta chain was sequenced for a study of response to subunit inactivated influenza vaccine (dated by TCRdb to the late 2010s). With regard to the full study: Deep quantitative profiling of the T cell receptor repertoire was used in the study to follow responses to a trivalent subunit inactivated influenza vaccine. General conclusions and limits of the study: The authors proposed that each seasonal influenza vaccination may bring in only a limited number of new T cells.

Libraries came from RT-PCR. Data came from an Illumina HiSeq 2500. TCRdb itself trimmed the public reads at Q25 with fastp, ran MiXCR and retained productive beta chains. Records with the same CDR3 protein are collapsed into one entry carrying the most frequent genes and DNA. A total of roughly 290,000 distinct CDR3 sequences appear in this sample, just over 20% of them only once. Clones ranked in the top ten supply roughly a tenth of the sample. In regard to this clonotype: No antigen is known for it. Per-base qualities were not stored, and no clone one base away is much larger.

The sample in question was PBMCs from blood, obtained 21 months after vaccination. The sequence was obtained from a man between 50 and 75 years old who received an inactivated influenza vaccine. Donor details come from another sample of the same person, matched by shared clones.

The CDR3 is CASSFPGTGSGTEAFF. In nucleotides, the sequence is TGCGCCAGCAGCTTTCCCGGGACAGGGTCGGGCACTGAAGCTTTCTTT. The chain is encoded by TRBV5-1 joined to TRBJ1-1; the junction holds 9 bases that match TRBD1. Its CDR3 holds 16 amino acids, cysteine through phenylalanine. Left in the record is the CDR3 DNA by itself, 48 bases read in frame from the first base. Taken from the germline V gene, the CDR1 and CDR2 loops are SGHRS and YFSETQ. The germline V and J ends show losses of 2 bases and 4 bases respectively, and no gene match explains 9 bases of the junction.